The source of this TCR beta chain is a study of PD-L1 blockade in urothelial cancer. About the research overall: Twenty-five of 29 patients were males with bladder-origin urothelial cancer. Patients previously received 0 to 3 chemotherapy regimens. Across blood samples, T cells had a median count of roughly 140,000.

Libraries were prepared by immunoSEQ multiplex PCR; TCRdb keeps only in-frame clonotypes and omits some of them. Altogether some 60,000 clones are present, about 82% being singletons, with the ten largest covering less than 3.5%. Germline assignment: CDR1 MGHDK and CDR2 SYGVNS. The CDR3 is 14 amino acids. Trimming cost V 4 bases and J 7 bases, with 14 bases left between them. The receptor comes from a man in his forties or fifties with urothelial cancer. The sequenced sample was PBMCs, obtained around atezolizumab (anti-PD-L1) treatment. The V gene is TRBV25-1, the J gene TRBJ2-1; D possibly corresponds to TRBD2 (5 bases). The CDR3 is CASSGGSSGNEQFF. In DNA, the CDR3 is TGTGCCAGCAGTGGAGGGAGCAGTGGGAATGAGCAGTTCTTC.